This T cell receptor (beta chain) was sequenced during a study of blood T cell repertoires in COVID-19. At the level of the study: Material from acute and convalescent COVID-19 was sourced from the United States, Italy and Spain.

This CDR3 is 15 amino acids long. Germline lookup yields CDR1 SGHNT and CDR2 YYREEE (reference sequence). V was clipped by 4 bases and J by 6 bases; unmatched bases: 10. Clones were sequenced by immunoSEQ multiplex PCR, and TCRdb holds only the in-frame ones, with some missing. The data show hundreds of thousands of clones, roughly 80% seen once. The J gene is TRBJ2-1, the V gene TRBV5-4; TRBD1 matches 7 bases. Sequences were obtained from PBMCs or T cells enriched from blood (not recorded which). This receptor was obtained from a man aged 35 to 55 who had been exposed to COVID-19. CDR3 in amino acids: CASSPRQGKANEQFF. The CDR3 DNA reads TGTGCCAGCAGCCCCCGACAGGGCAAGGCCAATGAGCAGTTCTTC.